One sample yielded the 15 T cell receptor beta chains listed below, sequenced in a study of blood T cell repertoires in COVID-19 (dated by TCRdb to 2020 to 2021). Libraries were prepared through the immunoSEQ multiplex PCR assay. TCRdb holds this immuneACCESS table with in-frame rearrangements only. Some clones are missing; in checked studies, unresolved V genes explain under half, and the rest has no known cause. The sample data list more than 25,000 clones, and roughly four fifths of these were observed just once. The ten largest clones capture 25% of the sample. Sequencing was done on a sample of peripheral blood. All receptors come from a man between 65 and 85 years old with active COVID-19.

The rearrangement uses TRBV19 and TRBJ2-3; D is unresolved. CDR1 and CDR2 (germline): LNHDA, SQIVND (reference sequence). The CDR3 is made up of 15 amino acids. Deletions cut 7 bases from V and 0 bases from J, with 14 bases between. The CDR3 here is CASIDGATSTDTQYF. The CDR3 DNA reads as TGTGCCAGTATCGACGGAGCTACTAGCACAGATACGCAGTATTTT.

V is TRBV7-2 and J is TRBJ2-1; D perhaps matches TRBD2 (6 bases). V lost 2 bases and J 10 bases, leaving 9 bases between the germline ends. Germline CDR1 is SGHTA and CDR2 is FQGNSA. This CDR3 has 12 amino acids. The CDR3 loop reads CASSLSRGEQFF. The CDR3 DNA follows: TGTGCCAGCAGCTTATCGCGGGGCGAGCAGTTCTTC.

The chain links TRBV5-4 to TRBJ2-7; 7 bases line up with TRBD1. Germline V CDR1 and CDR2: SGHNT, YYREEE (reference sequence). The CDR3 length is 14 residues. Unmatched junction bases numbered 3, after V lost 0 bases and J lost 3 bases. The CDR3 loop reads CASSLDRGNYEQYF. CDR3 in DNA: TGTGCCAGCAGCTTGGACAGGGGAAACTACGAGCAGTACTTC.

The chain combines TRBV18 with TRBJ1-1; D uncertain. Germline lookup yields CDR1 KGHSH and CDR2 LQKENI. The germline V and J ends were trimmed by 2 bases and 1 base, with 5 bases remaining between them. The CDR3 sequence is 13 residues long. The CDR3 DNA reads TGTGCCAGCTCACCAGAGTGGAACACTGAAGCTTTCTTT. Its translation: CASSPEWNTEAFF.

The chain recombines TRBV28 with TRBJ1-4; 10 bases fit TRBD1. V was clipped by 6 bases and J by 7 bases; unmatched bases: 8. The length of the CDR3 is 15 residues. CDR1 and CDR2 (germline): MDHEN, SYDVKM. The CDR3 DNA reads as TGTGCCAGCAGGAACGACAGGGGGCTCAGTGAAAAACTGTTTTTT. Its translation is CASRNDRGLSEKLFF.

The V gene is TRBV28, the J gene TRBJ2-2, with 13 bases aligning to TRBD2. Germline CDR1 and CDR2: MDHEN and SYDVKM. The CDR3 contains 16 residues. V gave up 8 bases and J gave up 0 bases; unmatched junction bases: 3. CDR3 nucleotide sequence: TGTGCCAGCGGAGGGACTAGCGGGACGAACACCGGGGAGCTGTTTTTT. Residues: CASGGTSGTNTGELFF.

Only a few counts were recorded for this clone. The CDR3 reads CATSGGSYNEQFF. The CDR3, as DNA: TGTGCCACGAGCGGGGGCTCCTACAATGAGCAGTTCTTC. This rearrangement joins TRBV2 to TRBJ2-1; 8 nucleotides agree with TRBD2. The CDR3 runs 13 residues. CDR1 SNHLY and CDR2 FYNNEI come from the germline V gene. With V trimmed by 10 bases and J by 0 bases, 2 bases remained unmatched.

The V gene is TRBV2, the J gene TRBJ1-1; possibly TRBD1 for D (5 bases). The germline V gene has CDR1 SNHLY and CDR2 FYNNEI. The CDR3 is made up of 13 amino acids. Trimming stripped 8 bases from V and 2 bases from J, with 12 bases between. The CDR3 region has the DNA TGTGCCAGCTCGGAGGGGATAAACACTGAAGCTTTCTTT. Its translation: CASSEGINTEAFF.

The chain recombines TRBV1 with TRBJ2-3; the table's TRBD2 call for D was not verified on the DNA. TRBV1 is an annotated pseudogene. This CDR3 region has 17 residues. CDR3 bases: TGCACCAGCAGCCAAGATTCACTAGCGGGGAACACAGATACGCAGTATTTT. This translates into CTSSQDSLAGNTDTQYF.

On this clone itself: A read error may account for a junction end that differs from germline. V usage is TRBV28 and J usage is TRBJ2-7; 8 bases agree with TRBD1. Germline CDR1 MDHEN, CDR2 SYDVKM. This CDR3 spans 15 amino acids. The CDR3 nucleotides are TGTGCCAGCAGCCTTCTTGGAGGACAGGGCTTCGGTCCGAACTTC. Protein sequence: CASSLLGGQGFGPNF.

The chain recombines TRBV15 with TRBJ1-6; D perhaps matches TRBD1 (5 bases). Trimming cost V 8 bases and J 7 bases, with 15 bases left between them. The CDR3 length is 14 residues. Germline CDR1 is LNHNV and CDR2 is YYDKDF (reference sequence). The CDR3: CATAAQDKNSPLHF. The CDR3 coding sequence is TGTGCCACCGCTGCACAGGATAAGAATTCACCCCTCCACTTT.

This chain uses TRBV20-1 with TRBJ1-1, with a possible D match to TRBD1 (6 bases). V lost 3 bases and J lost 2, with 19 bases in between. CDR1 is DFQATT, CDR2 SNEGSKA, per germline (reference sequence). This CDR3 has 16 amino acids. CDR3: CSASRPGGAKNTEAFF. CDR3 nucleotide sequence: TGCAGTGCTAGTCGCCCGGGGGGGGCGAAAAACACTGAAGCTTTCTTT.

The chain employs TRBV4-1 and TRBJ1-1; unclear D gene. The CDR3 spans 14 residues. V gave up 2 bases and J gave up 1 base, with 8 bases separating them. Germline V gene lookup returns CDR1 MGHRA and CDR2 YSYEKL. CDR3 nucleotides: TGCGCCAGCAGCCAAATGGCAGGGAACACTGAAGCTTTCTTT. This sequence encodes CASSQMAGNTEAFF.

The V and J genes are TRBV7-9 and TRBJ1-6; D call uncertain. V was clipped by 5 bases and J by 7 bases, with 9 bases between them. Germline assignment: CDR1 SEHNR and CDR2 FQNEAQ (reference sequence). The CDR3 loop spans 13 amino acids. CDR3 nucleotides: TGTGCCAGCAGCCCGGAGGAGAATTCACCCCTCCACTTT. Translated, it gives CASSPEENSPLHF.

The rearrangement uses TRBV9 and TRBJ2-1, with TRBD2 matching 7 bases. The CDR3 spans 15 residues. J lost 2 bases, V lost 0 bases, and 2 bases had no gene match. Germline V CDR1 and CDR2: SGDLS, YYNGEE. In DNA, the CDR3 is TGTGCCAGCAGCGTAGACGGGAGGCCCTACAATGAGCAGTTCTTC. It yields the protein CASSVDGRPYNEQFF.